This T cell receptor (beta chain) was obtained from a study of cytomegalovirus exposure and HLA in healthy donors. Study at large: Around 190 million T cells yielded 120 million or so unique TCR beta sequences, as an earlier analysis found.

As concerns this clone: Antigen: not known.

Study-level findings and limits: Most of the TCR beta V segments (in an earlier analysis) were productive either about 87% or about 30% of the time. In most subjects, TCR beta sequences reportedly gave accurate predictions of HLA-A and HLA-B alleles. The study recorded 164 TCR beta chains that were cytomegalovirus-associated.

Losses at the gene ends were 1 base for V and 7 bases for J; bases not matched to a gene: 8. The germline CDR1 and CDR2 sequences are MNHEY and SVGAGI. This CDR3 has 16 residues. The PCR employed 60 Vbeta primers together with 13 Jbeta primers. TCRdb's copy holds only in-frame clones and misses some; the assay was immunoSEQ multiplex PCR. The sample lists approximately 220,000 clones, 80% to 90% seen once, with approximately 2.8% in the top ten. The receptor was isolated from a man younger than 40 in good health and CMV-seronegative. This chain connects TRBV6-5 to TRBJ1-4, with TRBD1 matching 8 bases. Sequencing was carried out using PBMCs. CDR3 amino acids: CASSYLNRGGSEKLFF. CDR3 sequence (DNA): TGTGCCAGCAGTTACTTGAACAGGGGGGGGTCTGAAAAACTGTTTTTT.